These 29 T cell receptor beta chains share one sample of origin, sequenced in a study of T-cell reconstitution after alpha-beta-depleted transplantation in children. Unique molecular identifiers tagged the TCRbeta library. TCRdb used MiXCR to reprocess the PCR reads, holding one entry per CDR3 protein. The repertoire holds 250,000 to 300,000 distinct CDR3 sequences, with 9.9% as singletons. Sequenced material: PBMCs from the stem cell graft donor, taken from the stem cell graft. All receptors come from a human donor who donated a stem cell graft to a child with SCID.

This clonotype was picked up many times. V and J are TRBV12-3 or TRBV12-4 and TRBJ1-1, with TRBD1 matching 10 bases. The CDR3 spans 17 residues. Trimming took 1 base from V and 5 from J; bases not matched to a gene: 10. The CDR3 DNA is TGTGCCAGCAGTTTAGGACAGGGGGCGAGGAGTGGTACTGAAGCTTTCTTT. This gives the protein CASSLGQGARSGTEAFF.

A few counts support this clonotype. This chain joins TRBV6-1 and TRBJ2-3, with 9 positions matching TRBD1. The CDR3 sequence is 15 residues long. The V gene's germline CDR1 is MNHNS and CDR2 SASEGT. Trimming took 6 bases from V and 5 from J; bases not matched to a gene: 9. As DNA, the CDR3 is TGTGCCAGCAGCCTCGGGACAGGGTGGGGAGATACGCAGTATTTT. It yields the protein CASSLGTGWGDTQYF.

This clonotype was seen many times. The V gene is TRBV12-3 or TRBV12-4, the J gene TRBJ2-1; D perhaps matches TRBD2 (6 bases). V gave up 2 bases and J gave up 7 bases, with 12 bases separating them. This CDR3 has 14 amino acids. CDR3 residues: CASSLSLGGNEQFF. DNA of the CDR3: TGTGCCAGCAGTTTATCCCTCGGGGGTAATGAGCAGTTCTTC.

In this sample, this clonotype turned up a few times. This chain joins TRBV15 and TRBJ2-4, with 11 bases that match TRBD2. This CDR3 has 16 amino acids. CDR1 LNHNV and CDR2 YYDKDF come from the germline V gene (reference sequence). V shed 0 bases, J shed 12 bases, and the junction held 10 bases outside the gene matches. CDR3 bases: TGTGCCACCAGCAGAGATCCGGGACTAGCGGTAGAACATCAGTACTTC. Its translation: CATSRDPGLAVEHQYF.

The CDR3 DNA is TGTGCCAGCAGCTTAGGGATCTCAAACAATGAGCAGTTCTTC. It translates to CASSLGISNNEQFF. The rearrangement uses TRBV11-1 and TRBJ2-1; no definite D call. Germline-derived CDR1 and CDR2 are SGHAT and FQDESV (reference sequence). The CDR3 is made up of 14 amino acids. V was cut by 1 base and J by 5 bases, with 9 bases left in between.

In its sample, this clonotype was seen a few times. The chain has TRBV15 and TRBJ2-1, with 8 bases identical to TRBD1. The V segment lost 8 bases and the J segment 8 bases; nucleotides outside the gene matches: 11. CDR3 size: 14 residues. Germline CDR1 and CDR2: LNHNV and YYDKDF (reference sequence). CDR3 sequence (DNA): TGTGCCACCGTTCAGGGGGCAAGTCGCGATGAGCAGTTCTTC. This sequence encodes CATVQGASRDEQFF.

The chain links TRBV29-1 to TRBJ1-2; D unclear. Between the trimmed V and J ends, which lost 2 bases and 7 bases, there was a span of 11 bases. This CDR3 spans 12 amino acids. Looked up from germline, CDR1 is SQVTM and CDR2 is ANQGSEA. The CDR3, as DNA: TGCAGCGTTGAATCCGCAAGCCTTGGCTACACCTTC. Its translation: CSVESASLGYTF.

V is TRBV15 and J is TRBJ1-5; TRBD1 aligns across 7 bases. J lost 3 bases, V lost 3 bases, and 2 bases had no gene match. From germline, CDR1 is LNHNV and CDR2 YYDKDF (reference sequence). The CDR3 spans 14 residues. CDR3 bases: TGTGCCACCAGCAGCGGACAGGCCAATCAGCCCCAGCATTTT. Its translation: CATSSGQANQPQHF.

The chain employs TRBV5-1 and TRBJ2-7, with unresolved D. Germline V CDR1 and CDR2: SGHRS, YFSETQ. CDR3 length equals 13 residues. V lost 5 bases and J lost 0, with 9 bases in between. In DNA, the CDR3 is TGCGCCAGCAGATGGACGGACTCCTACGAGCAGTACTTC. Translation: CASRWTDSYEQYF.

This clonotype occurred many times. V and J are TRBV4-1 and TRBJ2-1; D is unresolved. The length of the CDR3 is 17 residues. Germline V CDR1 and CDR2: MGHRA, YSYEKL. Between the trimmed V and J ends, which lost 1 base and 1 base, there was a span of 14 bases. CDR3 sequence reads: CASSQVNMGLSYNEQFF. In nucleotides, the CDR3 is TGCGCCAGCAGCCAAGTAAATATGGGCCTTTCCTACAATGAGCAGTTCTTC.

The sample holds a few counts of this clonotype. This sequence joins TRBV5-1 and TRBJ2-7; 7 nucleotides agree with TRBD2. The CDR3 length is 13 residues. J was trimmed by 4 bases and V by 4 bases; bases with no gene match: 5. Germline CDR1 SGHRS, CDR2 YFSETQ. The DNA for the CDR3 is TGCGCCAGCAGCGACGGGGGAGGGTACGAGCAGTACTTC. Amino acids: CASSDGGGYEQYF.

The gene calls are TRBV4-2 and TRBJ2-1; 11 bases agree with TRBD2. The CDR3 has 16 residues. J was trimmed by 4 bases and V by 3 bases; bases with no gene match: 5. Germline V gene lookup returns CDR1 LGHNA and CDR2 YNFKEQ. The CDR3 nucleotides are TGTGCCAGCAGCCAGACCGGGACTAGCGGATACAATGAGCAGTTCTTC. This encodes CASSQTGTSGYNEQFF.

This chain uses TRBV3-1 with TRBJ2-5; D gene unclear. The CDR3 spans 15 residues. Germline CDR1 and CDR2: LGHDT and YNNKEL (reference sequence). V was shortened by 1 base and J by 5 bases, with 14 bases between the two germline ends. As DNA, the CDR3 is TGTGCCAGCAGCCAAGGCCCTATTTTGTCGGAGACCCAGTACTTC. It specifies CASSQGPILSETQYF.

The genes are TRBV12-3 or TRBV12-4 and TRBJ2-1; TRBD1 matches at 10 bases. V lost 3 bases to trimming and J lost 2 bases; unmatched junction nucleotides: 7. This CDR3 has 17 residues. Here the CDR3 DNA reads TGTGCCAGCAGTTTTTGGGGGACAGGGGCCGCCTACAATGAGCAGTTCTTC. Translated, it gives CASSFWGTGAAYNEQFF.

There are a few counts of this clonotype. The gene calls are TRBV9 and TRBJ2-7; 9 bases match TRBD1. This CDR3 contains 14 residues. In germline, CDR1 is SGDLS, CDR2 YYNGEE. The J segment lost 5 bases and the V segment lost 3 bases, leaving 6 bases of the junction unmatched. CDR3 in DNA: TGTGCCAGCAGCGGACCCGGACAGGGGAACGAGCAGTACTTC. It is translated as CASSGPGQGNEQYF. Complete variable domain (other parts from reference TRBV9 and TRBJ2-7): DSGVTQTPKHLITATGQRVTLRCSPRSGDLSVYWYQQSLDQGLQFLIQYYNGEERAKGNILERFSAQQFPDLHSELNLSSLELGDSALYFCASSGPGQGNEQYFGPGTRLTVT.

The chain carries TRBV5-1 and TRBJ1-2; no definite D call. This CDR3 is built from 14 residues. The germline V gene encodes CDR1 SGHRS and CDR2 YFSETQ. Deletions cut 2 bases from V and 4 bases from J, with 12 bases between. CDR3 region: CASSFTVEGYGYTF. The CDR3 DNA sequence: TGCGCCAGCAGCTTCACGGTTGAGGGCTATGGCTACACCTTC.

This clonotype was recorded at least ten times. The chain couples TRBV12-3 or TRBV12-4 to TRBJ1-1; possible D gene TRBD1, 5 bases. Trimming removed 8 bases from V and 5 bases from J, with 15 bases in between. The CDR3 has 13 amino acids. CDR3 region: CASLPSGRTEAFF. The CDR3 DNA reads as TGTGCCAGCCTCCCCTCAGGGCGAACTGAAGCTTTCTTT.

The V call is TRBV6-1, the J call TRBJ1-1; maybe TRBD1 (5 bases). Germline loops: CDR1 MNHNS, CDR2 SASEGT. This CDR3 is 11 amino acids long. The germline V and J ends were trimmed by 6 bases and 11 bases, with 13 bases remaining between them. The CDR3 DNA reads as TGTGCCAGCAGCCGGGGGATTCAGGCTTTCTTT. Its translation: CASSRGIQAFF.

The chain combines TRBV2 with TRBJ1-4; 8 bases line up with TRBD1. Trimming removed 5 bases from V and 4 bases from J; junction bases left unmatched: 3. Germline CDR1 reads SNHLY; CDR2 reads FYNNEI. The CDR3 consists of 14 residues. The CDR3 is CASSRTGLNEKLFF. The CDR3 DNA follows: TGTGCCAGCAGTAGGACAGGGCTTAATGAAAAACTGTTTTTT.

This clonotype was seen more than once but under ten times. This CDR3 is CASSATGTVNTEAFF. CDR3 nucleotide sequence: TGCGCCAGCAGCGCAACCGGGACGGTGAACACTGAAGCTTTCTTT. This sequence joins TRBV5-1 and TRBJ1-1, with D perhaps matching TRBD1 (5 bases). Germline lookup yields CDR1 SGHRS and CDR2 YFSETQ. V lost 4 bases and J lost 0, with 13 bases in between. The CDR3 contains 15 residues.

V usage is TRBV12-3 or TRBV12-4 and J usage is TRBJ1-1; 7 bases fit TRBD1. CDR3 length: 15 residues. V shed 6 bases and J 1 base; nucleotides not matched to a gene: 8. CDR3 amino acids: CASSLTWTGNTEAFF. CDR3 nucleotide sequence: TGTGCCAGCAGCCTAACTTGGACAGGGAACACTGAAGCTTTCTTT.

The chain is built from TRBV12-3 or TRBV12-4 and TRBJ2-3; TRBD1 or TRBD2 may be the D gene (5 bases each). The CDR3 contains 15 residues. Deletions cut 6 bases from V and 6 bases from J, with 19 bases between. CDR3: CASSRGHGTSDTQYF. DNA for the CDR3: TGTGCCAGCAGCCGGGGCCATGGGACGTCGGATACGCAGTATTTT.

Only a few counts were recorded for this clonotype. The chain has TRBV29-1 and TRBJ2-1; the D is unclear. The V end was cut by 7 bases, the J end by 0 bases, with 13 bases between. The germline CDR1 and CDR2 sequences are SQVTM and ANQGSEA. This CDR3 region has 14 residues. This CDR3 reads CSGTAGISYNEQFF. The CDR3, as DNA: TGCAGCGGCACAGCCGGTATCTCCTACAATGAGCAGTTCTTC.

This chain's CDR3 is CASSAGLAGKTQYF. The CDR3 nucleotides are TGCGCCAGCAGCGCGGGACTAGCGGGGAAGACCCAGTACTTC. This chain connects TRBV5-1 to TRBJ2-5; 13 bases agree with TRBD2. The CDR3 runs 14 residues. CDR1 is SGHRS and CDR2 is YFSETQ in the germline V gene. Trimming removed 4 bases from V and 6 bases from J; junction bases left unmatched: 3. Supplemented by reference TRBV5-1 and TRBJ2-5, the full variable domain reads KAGVTQTPRYLIKTRGQQVTLSCSPISGHRSVSWYQQTPGQGLQFLFEYFSETQRNKGNFPGRFSGRQFSNSRSEMNVSTLELGDSALYLCASSAGLAGKTQYFGPGTRLLVL.

V usage is TRBV5-6 and J usage is TRBJ2-7, with a possible D match to TRBD1 (6 bases). The CDR3 extends over 16 amino acids. The germline V and J ends were trimmed by 1 base and 2 bases, with 16 bases remaining between them. CDR1 is SGHDT, CDR2 YYEEEE, per germline. Here the CDR3 DNA reads TGTGCCAGCAGCTTGACCCGAGGCAGGGGAACCTACGAGCAGTACTTC. Translating it yields CASSLTRGRGTYEQYF.

This clonotype was seen a handful of times. The rearrangement links TRBV6-5 to TRBJ2-1; a possible D gene is TRBD2 (6 bases). Germline-derived CDR1 and CDR2 are MNHEY and SVGAGI. The CDR3 contains 14 residues. The V and J ends lost 8 bases and 4 bases respectively, with 15 bases between them. CDR3: CASSPGGLYNEQFF. The CDR3 DNA sequence: TGTGCCAGCTCCCCCGGGGGACTTTACAATGAGCAGTTCTTC.

The rearrangement links TRBV12-3 or TRBV12-4 to TRBJ1-5; 8 bases map to TRBD1. The J segment lost 6 bases and the V segment lost 7 bases, leaving 8 bases of the junction unmatched. This CDR3 is 14 amino acids long. In DNA form, the CDR3 reads TGTGCCAGCACCACGACAGGGGTGGGTCAGCCCCAGCATTTT. Protein: CASTTTGVGQPQHF.

The chain recombines TRBV18 with TRBJ1-2; D is unclear. The CDR3 spans 15 residues. V lost 2 bases and J lost 0, with 10 bases in between. Germline assignment: CDR1 KGHSH and CDR2 LQKENI. CDR3 sequence (DNA): TGTGCCAGCTCACCATCAACGGATTCTAACTATGGCTACACCTTC. It specifies CASSPSTDSNYGYTF.

The chain recombines TRBV6-2 or TRBV6-3 with TRBJ2-7; D is unresolved. The V gene's germline CDR1 is MNHEY and CDR2 SVGEGT. Trimming removed 0 bases at V and 6 bases at J, with 15 bases between. The CDR3 spans 15 residues. The DNA of the CDR3 is TGTGCCAGCAGTTACTCGCCTCTAACAAGTACCGAGCAGTACTTC. Translating it yields CASSYSPLTSTEQYF.